This T cell receptor beta chain was identified during a study of cytomegalovirus exposure and HLA in healthy donors. Per the germline V gene, CDR1 is SGDLS and CDR2 is YYNGEE. J gave up 2 bases and V 2 bases, and 4 bases lay outside the gene matches. The length of the CDR3 is 15 residues. PCR involved 60 Vbeta and 13 Jbeta primers. The protocol was immunoSEQ multiplex PCR, while the TCRdb copy is restricted to in-frame clones and leaves out a portion. The sample lists over 200,000 clones; more than 75% were seen once. The chain combines TRBV9 with TRBJ2-1; TRBD2 aligns across 7 bases. This receptor was taken from a human donor in good health. The sequencing sample was made of PBMCs. CDR3 sequence reads: CASSVGLDTYNEQFF. Written as DNA, the CDR3 is TGTGCCAGCAGCGTCGGACTAGACACCTACAATGAGCAGTTCTTC.